This T cell receptor (beta chain) derives from a study of T cell responses to AZD1222 COVID-19 vaccine. Study in general: Second-dose timings of about 4 or about 12 weeks were pooled. The study, taken as a whole, reports: The sample set comprised mostly white British donors with more females, and clonal diversity was possibly underestimated. Two AZD1222 doses significantly raised spike-specific TCR breadth and depth over controls. As reported, nearly half of all spike-specific TCRs target variant regions that are unmutated.

Concerning this clone itself: Its antigen is unknown.

Sequencing used immunoSEQ multiplex PCR; TCRdb keeps in-frame clones, though not all of them. The sample lists 100,000 to 150,000 clones; about nine tenths were seen once. V was pared by 2 bases and J by 5 bases, with 4 bases between. CDR3 length equals 12 residues. Germline V CDR1 and CDR2: ENHRY, SYGVKD. The TCR was taken from an adult in good health. The source was peripheral blood, collected on day 0 of AZD1222 vaccination. The rearrangement joins TRBV10-3 to TRBJ1-5; D call uncertain. The CDR3 DNA reads as TGTGCCATCAGTGAGGTGGATCAGCCCCAGCATTTT. Encoded protein: CAISEVDQPQHF.